This T cell receptor beta chain appears in the sequencing data of a study of regulatory dendritic cells for organ transplantation. V was clipped by 5 bases and J by 4 bases; unmatched bases: 16. This CDR3 spans 17 amino acids. Germline V CDR1 and CDR2: PRHDT, FYEKMQ (reference sequence). Here immunoSEQ multiplex PCR was the method, and the copy in TCRdb shows in-frame clones only, minus some. The sample holds fewer than 50,000 clones, under 95% seen once. Sequences were obtained from naive CD8+ T cells from blood. Subset of the sample: CD45RA+ naive T cells. The gene calls are TRBV13 and TRBJ2-7; 8 bases align to TRBD1. This sequence originates from a human donor in good health. The chain's CDR3 is CASSLNSQTGVPYEQYF. The CDR3 bases are TGTGCCAGCAGCCTGAACTCCCAGACAGGGGTCCCTTACGAGCAGTACTTC.